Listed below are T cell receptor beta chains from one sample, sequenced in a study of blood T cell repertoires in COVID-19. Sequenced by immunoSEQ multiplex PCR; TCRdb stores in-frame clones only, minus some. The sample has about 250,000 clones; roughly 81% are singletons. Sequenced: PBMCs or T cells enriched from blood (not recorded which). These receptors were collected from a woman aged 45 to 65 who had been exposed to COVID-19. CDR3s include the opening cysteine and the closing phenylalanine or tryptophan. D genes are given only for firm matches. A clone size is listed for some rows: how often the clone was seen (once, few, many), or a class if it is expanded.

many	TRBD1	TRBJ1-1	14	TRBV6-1	CASSESTQGTPAFF	TGTGCCAGCAGTGAATCAACACAGGGGACGCCGGCTTTCTTT
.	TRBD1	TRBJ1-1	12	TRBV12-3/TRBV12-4	CATRDRATEAFF	TGTGCCACCCGGGACAGGGCGACTGAAGCTTTCTTT
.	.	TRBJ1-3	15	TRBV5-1	CASAEAQGPGNTIYF	TGCGCCAGCGCTGAGGCCCAGGGCCCTGGAAACACCATATATTTT
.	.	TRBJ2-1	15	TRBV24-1	CATSDFEAGRNEQFF	TGTGCCACCAGTGATTTCGAGGCGGGCCGAAATGAGCAGTTCTTC
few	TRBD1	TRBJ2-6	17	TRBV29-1	CSVEDIGGSSGANVLTF	TGCAGCGTTGAAGATATAGGGGGCAGCTCTGGGGCCAACGTCCTGACTTTC
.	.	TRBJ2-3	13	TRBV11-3	CASSLDPAGRQYF	TGTGCCAGCAGCTTAGATCCCGCAGGAAGGCAGTATTTT
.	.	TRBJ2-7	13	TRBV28	CASSLRGSYEQYF	TGTGCCAGCAGTTTAAGGGGCTCCTACGAGCAGTACTTC
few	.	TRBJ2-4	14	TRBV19	CASSLRGASNIQYF	TGTGCCAGTAGTCTCCGGGGGGCGAGTAACATTCAGTACTTC
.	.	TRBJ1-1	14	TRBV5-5	CASSFKGRRTEAFF	TGTGCCAGCAGCTTTAAGGGGCGGAGAACTGAAGCTTTCTTT
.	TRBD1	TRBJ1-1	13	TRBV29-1	CSVCDRGSTEAFF	TGCAGCGTATGCGACAGGGGAAGCACTGAAGCTTTCTTT
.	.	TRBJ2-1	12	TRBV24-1	CAIVLGESEQFF	TGTGCCATCGTCCTCGGGGAGAGTGAGCAGTTCTTC
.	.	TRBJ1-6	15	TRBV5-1	CASRRAGENNSPLHF	TGCGCCAGCAGGAGGGCTGGGGAGAATAATTCACCCCTCCACTTT
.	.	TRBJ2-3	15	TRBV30	CAWSTGSPSTDTQYF	TGTGCCTGGAGTACAGGGTCTCCTTCCACAGATACGCAGTATTTT
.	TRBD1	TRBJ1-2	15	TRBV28	CASSVTDRGGGGYTF	TGTGCCAGCAGTGTCACCGACAGGGGGGGAGGTGGCTACACCTTC
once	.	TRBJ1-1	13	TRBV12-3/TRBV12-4	CASSFSRNTEAFF	TGTGCCAGCAGTTTTAGCAGGAACACTGAAGCTTTCTTT
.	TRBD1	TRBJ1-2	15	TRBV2	CASSAQTGTSYGYTF	TGTGCCAGCAGTGCCCAGACAGGGACTTCCTATGGCTACACCTTC
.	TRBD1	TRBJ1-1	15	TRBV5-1	CASSPPGGYGTEAFF	TGCGCCAGCAGCCCCCCAGGGGGTTACGGCACTGAAGCTTTCTTT
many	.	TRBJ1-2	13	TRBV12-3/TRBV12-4	CASRDIGNYGYTF	TGTGCCAGCAGGGACATTGGGAACTATGGCTACACCTTC
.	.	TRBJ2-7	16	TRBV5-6	CASSSSLDPAGYEQYF	TGTGCCAGCAGCTCTTCCTTGGACCCGGCGGGATACGAGCAGTACTTC
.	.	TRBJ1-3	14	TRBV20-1	CSASRGIGGNTIYF	TGCAGTGCTAGTAGGGGTATCGGTGGAAACACCATATATTTT
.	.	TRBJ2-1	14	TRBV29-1	CSVDGGGPVTEQFF	TGCAGCGTTGATGGAGGGGGCCCGGTAACGGAGCAGTTCTTC
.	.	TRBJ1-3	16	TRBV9	CASSAGQSSSGNTIYF	TGTGCCAGCAGCGCCGGACAGTCTAGCTCTGGAAACACCATATATTTT
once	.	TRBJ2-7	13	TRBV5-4	CASSLEDSNEQYF	TGTGCCAGCAGCTTGGAGGACAGTAACGAGCAGTACTTC
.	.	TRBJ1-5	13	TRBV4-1	CASSHPRDQPQHF	TGCGCCAGCAGCCACCCCAGGGATCAGCCCCAGCATTTT
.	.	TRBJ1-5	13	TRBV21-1	CATRTANRQPQHF	TGTGCCACCCGGACAGCGAACAGGCAGCCCCAGCATTTT
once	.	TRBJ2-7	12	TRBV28	CASRGGPYEQYF	TGTGCCAGCAGAGGCGGTCCCTACGAGCAGTACTTC
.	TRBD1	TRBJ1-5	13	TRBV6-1	CASSETGQGFGHF	TGTGCCAGCAGTGAAACCGGACAGGGATTTGGCCATTTT
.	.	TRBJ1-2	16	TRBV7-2	CASSSLRARQIYGYTF	TGTGCCAGCAGCTCTCTGCGAGCTCGACAGATTTATGGCTACACCTTC
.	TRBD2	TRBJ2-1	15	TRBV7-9	CASSLSGGLYNEQFF	TGTGCCAGCAGCCTTAGCGGGGGCCTCTACAATGAGCAGTTCTTC
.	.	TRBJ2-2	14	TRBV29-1	CSVALGGPPGELFF	TGCAGCGTTGCCCTGGGGGGGCCGCCCGGGGAGCTGTTTTTT
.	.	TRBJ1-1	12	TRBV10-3	CAIWGGSTEAFF	TGTGCCATCTGGGGGGGGAGCACTGAAGCTTTCTTT
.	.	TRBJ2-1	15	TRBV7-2	CASSRTGSSYNEQFF	TGTGCCAGCAGCCGTACAGGGAGCTCCTACAATGAGCAGTTCTTC
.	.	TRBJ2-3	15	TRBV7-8	CASSLPRGPADTQYF	TGTGCCAGCAGCTTACCCAGGGGCCCCGCAGATACGCAGTATTTT
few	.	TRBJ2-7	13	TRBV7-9	CASTPVQGYEQYF	TGTGCCAGCACGCCAGTACAGGGTTACGAGCAGTACTTC
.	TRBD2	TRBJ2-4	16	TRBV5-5	CASTLAASGGKNIQYF	TGTGCCAGCACCCTGGCGGCTAGCGGGGGTAAAAACATTCAGTACTTC
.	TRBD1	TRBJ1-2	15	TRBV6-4	CASTLSAGGLYGYTF	TGTGCCAGCACCCTCTCCGCAGGGGGCCTCTATGGCTACACCTTC
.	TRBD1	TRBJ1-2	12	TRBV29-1	CSVGGQGRGYTF	TGCAGCGTTGGGGGACAGGGTAGGGGCTACACCTTC
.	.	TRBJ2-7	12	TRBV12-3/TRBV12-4	CASSLRVRGQYF	TGTGCCAGCAGCCTCAGGGTAAGGGGGCAGTACTTC
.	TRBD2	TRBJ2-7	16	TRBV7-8	CASSREPGLGSFEQYF	TGTGCCAGCAGCCGAGAACCGGGACTAGGATCGTTTGAGCAGTACTTC
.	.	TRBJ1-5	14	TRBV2	CASTSTDSNQPQHF	TGTGCCAGCACCTCCACAGATAGCAATCAGCCCCAGCATTTT
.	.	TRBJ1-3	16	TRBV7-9	CASSLWLASSGNTIYF	TGTGCCAGCAGCTTGTGGTTAGCAAGCTCTGGAAACACCATATATTTT
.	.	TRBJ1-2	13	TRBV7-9	CASSPAGVDGYTF	TGTGCCAGCAGCCCAGCAGGGGTTGATGGCTACACCTTC
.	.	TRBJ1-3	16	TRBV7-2	CASSLGTGLPGNTIYF	TGTGCCAGCAGTTTAGGTACGGGACTCCCAGGAAACACCATATATTTT
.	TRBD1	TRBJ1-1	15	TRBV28	CASSRLTLTGGIAFF	TGTGCCAGCAGCCGCCTAACCTTGACAGGGGGCATCGCTTTCTTT
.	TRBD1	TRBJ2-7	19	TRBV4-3	CASSRQTTGTGGRPYEQYF	TGCGCCAGCAGCCGACAAACCACCGGGACAGGGGGCAGACCCTACGAGCAGTACTTC
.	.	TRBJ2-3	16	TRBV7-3	CASSPRPTSYTDTQYF	TGTGCCAGCAGCCCCCGCCCGACTAGTTACACAGATACGCAGTATTTT